What follows describes a single T cell receptor beta chain. The sample belongs to a study of OX40 agonist ivuxolimab in advanced cancers. J lost 6 bases, V lost 0 bases, and 4 bases had no gene match. The CDR3 runs to 15 residues. Germline V gene lookup returns CDR1 MNHEY and CDR2 SVGAGI. Assay: immunoSEQ multiplex PCR; the TCRdb copy retains only in-frame clones and omits some. The data show more than 85,000 clones, around 90% seen once. Sequencing was performed on CD4+ or CD8+ T cells sorted from blood, taken in a trial of the OX40 agonist ivuxolimab. The chain employs TRBV6-5 and TRBJ2-3, with 9 nucleotides matching TRBD2. The TCR was taken from an adult with an advanced solid tumor such as melanoma, head and neck, liver or kidney cancer. The chain's CDR3 is CASSYSRLAGDTQYF. The CDR3 DNA sequence: TGTGCCAGCAGTTACTCGAGGCTAGCGGGGGATACGCAGTATTTT.